The 4 T cell receptor delta chains below were found in one sample sequenced in a study of delta chains in infants with herpesvirus infections. PBMC RNA was reverse transcribed using gamma-chain- and delta-chain-specific primers. TCRdb re-called the RT-PCR reads through CATT. The sample lists hundreds of delta-chain clones; over 25% were seen once. Sequencing used peripheral blood, obtained at time point 2 of longitudinal follow-up. Receptors were obtained from a human donor who was a Ugandan infant, either HIV-exposed or HIV-unexposed (not recorded which).

Judged by abundance, this clone is large (0.1 to 1%). The V call is TRDV1, the J call TRDJ1, with 12 nucleotides matching TRDD3. Germline V CDR1 and CDR2: TSWWSYY, QGS. CDR3 length: 24 residues. V was clipped by 3 bases and J by 4 bases; unmatched bases: 30. The CDR3 sequence: CALGEKRFLRRGTGGYQFFDKLIF. The CDR3 coding sequence is TGTGCTCTTGGGGAGAAACGCTTCCTACGACGTGGTACTGGGGGATACCAGTTCTTCGATAAACTCATCTTT.

By share of the sample, this clone is medium-sized. The chain uses TRDV1 and TRDJ1, with 9 bases fitting TRDD2. With 0 bases clipped from V and 0 bases from J, the junction kept 26 bases outside the gene matches. The CDR3 has 24 residues. Germline V gene lookup returns CDR1 TSWWSYY and CDR2 QGS. Here the CDR3 reads CALGELPFLRKLLGEGEYTDKLIF. CDR3 bases: TGTGCTCTTGGGGAACTCCCCTTCCTACGAAAGTTACTGGGAGAAGGAGAGTACACCGATAAACTCATCTTT.

This clone is large in the sample. V is TRDV1 and J is TRDJ1; 12 bases map to TRDD3. The CDR3 totals 23 residues. The germline V gene has CDR1 TSWWSYY and CDR2 QGS. V shed 4 bases and J 0 bases; nucleotides not matched to a gene: 24. The CDR3 DNA follows: TGTGCTCTTGGGGTGCTTCCCTACAGCAGCCCCAGACTGGGGGATACACACACCGATAAACTCATCTTT. Translation gives CALGVLPYSSPRLGDTHTDKLIF.

Details on this clone: A read error is likely here: a far larger clone is one base away. The chain employs TRDV1 and TRDJ1, with TRDD3 matching over 11 bases. The CDR3 contains 21 residues. The germline V gene encodes CDR1 TSWWSYY and CDR2 QGS. Trimming at V came to 6 bases and at J to 3 bases, leaving 24 bases not matched to a gene. CDR3 coding DNA: TGTGCTCTTGGAGAGAGGCCTTCCTACGTCTGGGGGATACCCTGGGCCGATAAACTCATCTTT. It yields the protein CALGERPSYVWGIPWADKLIF.